Listed here are 7 T cell receptor beta chains from one sample, sequenced in a study of long-term antiretroviral therapy in people with HIV. Survey level was the resolution at which the v3.0 immunoSEQ assay ran. Clones were sequenced by immunoSEQ multiplex PCR, and TCRdb holds only the in-frame ones, with some missing. The table lists about 35,000 clones, about 70% of them singletons. Sequencing used unsorted PBMCs, obtained 3 years after starting antiretroviral therapy. Receptors originate from a man aged 50-60 years with HIV.

This clone was seen more than once but under ten times. The chain is built from TRBV6-5 and TRBJ2-4; no reliable D call. Trimming removed 7 bases at V and 1 base at J, with 11 bases between. The CDR3 sequence is 14 residues long. Germline V gene lookup returns CDR1 MNHEY and CDR2 SVGAGI. In DNA, the CDR3 is TGTGCCAGCATTTCAATGGGGGCCAAAAACATTCAGTACTTC. This gives the protein CASISMGAKNIQYF.

This clone has a single count. The rearrangement joins TRBV29-1 to TRBJ2-7, with 8 bases aligning to TRBD1. Looked up from germline, CDR1 is SQVTM and CDR2 is ANQGSEA. V lost 7 bases to trimming and J lost 2 bases; unmatched junction nucleotides: 7. CDR3 length equals 13 residues. The CDR3 coding sequence is TGCAGCGCACGAAGGACAGGGCCCTACGAGCAGTACTTC. This translates into CSARRTGPYEQYF.

V and J are TRBV10-3 and TRBJ1-2; TRBD1 aligns across 7 bases. V was pared by 7 bases and J by 8 bases, with 16 bases of the junction left unmatched. The CDR3 has 15 residues. The germline V gene has CDR1 ENHRY and CDR2 SYGVKD. In nucleotides, the CDR3 is TGTGCCATCAACGGAGGACAGGCTCCCTTCTACGGCTACACCTTC. Translating gives CAINGGQAPFYGYTF.

The chain combines TRBV27 with TRBJ2-3; D possibly uses TRBD1 or TRBD2 (5 bases each). CDR1 is MNHEY and CDR2 is SMNVEV in the germline V gene (reference sequence). V was shortened by 5 bases and J by 0 bases, with 12 bases between the two germline ends. The length of the CDR3 is 15 residues. The CDR3 protein is CASSPRELSTDTQYF. Here the CDR3 DNA reads TGTGCCAGCAGTCCCAGGGAGTTGAGCACAGATACGCAGTATTTT.

The chain carries TRBV19 and TRBJ2-5, with 9 bases aligning to TRBD1. Germline CDR1 and CDR2: LNHDA and SQIVND (reference sequence). Trimming at V came to 6 bases and at J to 5 bases, leaving 10 bases not matched to a gene. The CDR3 has 15 amino acids. The CDR3 coding sequence is TGTGCCAGTAGCACCCGGGACAGGGTACCGGAGACCCAGTACTTC. This gives the protein CASSTRDRVPETQYF. The full variable domain, its missing parts supplied by reference TRBV19 and TRBJ2-5, is DGGITQSPKYLFRKEGQNVTLSCEQNLNHDAMYWYRQDPGQGLRLIYYSQIVNDFQKGDIAEGYSVSREKKESFPLTVTSAQKNPTAFYLCASSTRDRVPETQYFGPGTRLLVL.

This clone was found a few times. The CDR3 DNA reads TGTGCCAGCACCGGGACAGGGTTGGGAACCGGGGAGCTGTTTTTT. Protein: CASTGTGLGTGELFF. The chain recombines TRBV28 with TRBJ2-2; 9 nucleotides line up with TRBD1. V lost 7 bases to trimming and J lost 5 bases; unmatched junction nucleotides: 8. Germline loops: CDR1 MDHEN, CDR2 SYDVKM. The CDR3 consists of 15 residues.

This clone came up once. The CDR3 nucleotides are TGTGCCAGCAGCCCCGGGACAGGGGGGGGTCAGCCCCAGCATTTT. Encoded protein: CASSPGTGGGQPQHF. This sequence joins TRBV5-4 and TRBJ1-5; 11 bases agree with TRBD1. Germline V gives CDR1 SGHNT, CDR2 YYREEE (reference sequence). Trimming removed 4 bases from V and 6 bases from J; junction bases left unmatched: 6. The CDR3 is 15 amino acids.